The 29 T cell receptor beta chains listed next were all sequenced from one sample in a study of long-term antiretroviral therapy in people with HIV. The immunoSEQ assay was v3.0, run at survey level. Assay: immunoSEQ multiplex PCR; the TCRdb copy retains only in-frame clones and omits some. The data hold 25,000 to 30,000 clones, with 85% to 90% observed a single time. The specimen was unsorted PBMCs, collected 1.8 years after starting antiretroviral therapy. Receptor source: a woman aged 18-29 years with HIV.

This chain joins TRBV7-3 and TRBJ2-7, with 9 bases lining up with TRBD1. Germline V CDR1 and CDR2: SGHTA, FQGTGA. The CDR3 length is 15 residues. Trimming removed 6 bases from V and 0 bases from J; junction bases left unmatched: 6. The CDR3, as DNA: TGTGCCAGCAGTCGGGACAGGGCGCCCTCCTACGAGCAGTACTTC. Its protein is CASSRDRAPSYEQYF.

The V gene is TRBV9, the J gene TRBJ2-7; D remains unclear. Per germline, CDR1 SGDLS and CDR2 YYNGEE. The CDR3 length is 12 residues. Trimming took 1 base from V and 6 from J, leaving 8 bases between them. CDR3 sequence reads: CASSVNSGEQYF. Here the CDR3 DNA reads TGTGCCAGCAGCGTAAACTCCGGCGAGCAGTACTTC. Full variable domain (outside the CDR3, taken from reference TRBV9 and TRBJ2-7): DSGVTQTPKHLITATGQRVTLRCSPRSGDLSVYWYQQSLDQGLQFLIQYYNGEERAKGNILERFSAQQFPDLHSELNLSSLELGDSALYFCASSVNSGEQYFGPGTRLTVT.

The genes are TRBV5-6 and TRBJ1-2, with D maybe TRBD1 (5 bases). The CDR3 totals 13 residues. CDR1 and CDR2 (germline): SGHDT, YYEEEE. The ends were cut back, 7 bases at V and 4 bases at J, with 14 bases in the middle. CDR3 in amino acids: CASALPGTYGYTF. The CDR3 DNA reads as TGTGCCAGCGCCCTCCCCGGGACCTATGGCTACACCTTC.

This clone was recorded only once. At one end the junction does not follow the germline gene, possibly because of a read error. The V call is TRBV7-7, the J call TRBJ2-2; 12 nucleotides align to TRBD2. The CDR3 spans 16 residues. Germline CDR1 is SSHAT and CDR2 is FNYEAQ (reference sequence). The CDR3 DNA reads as TGTGCTAGCAGCCATTCGGGACTAGCGGGCGGCGGGGAGCTGTTTTTT. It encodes CASSHSGLAGGGELFF.

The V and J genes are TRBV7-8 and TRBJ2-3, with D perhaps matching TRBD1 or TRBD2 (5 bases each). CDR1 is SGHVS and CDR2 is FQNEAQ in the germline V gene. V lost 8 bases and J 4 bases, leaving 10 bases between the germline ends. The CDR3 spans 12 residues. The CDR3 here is CASGGSPDTQYF. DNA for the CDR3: TGTGCCAGCGGGGGTAGCCCAGATACGCAGTATTTT.

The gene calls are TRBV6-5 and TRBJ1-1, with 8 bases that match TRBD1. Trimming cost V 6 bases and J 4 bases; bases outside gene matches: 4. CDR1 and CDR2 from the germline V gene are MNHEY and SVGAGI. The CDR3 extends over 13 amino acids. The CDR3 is CASSIQGATEAFF. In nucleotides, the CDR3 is TGTGCCAGCAGCATCCAGGGGGCCACTGAAGCTTTCTTT.

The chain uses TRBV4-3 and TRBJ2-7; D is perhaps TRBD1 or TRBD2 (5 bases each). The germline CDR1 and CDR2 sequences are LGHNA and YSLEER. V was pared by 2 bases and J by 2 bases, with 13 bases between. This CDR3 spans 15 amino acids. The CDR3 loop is CASSQYRDGPYEQYF. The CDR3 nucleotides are TGCGCCAGCAGCCAATACCGGGACGGTCCCTACGAGCAGTACTTC.

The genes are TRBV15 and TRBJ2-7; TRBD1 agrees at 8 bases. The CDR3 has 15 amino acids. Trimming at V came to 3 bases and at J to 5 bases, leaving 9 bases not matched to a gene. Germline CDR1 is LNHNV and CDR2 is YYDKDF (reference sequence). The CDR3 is CATSSPRQGSDEQYF. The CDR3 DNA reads TGTGCCACCAGCAGCCCCCGACAGGGGTCAGACGAGCAGTACTTC.

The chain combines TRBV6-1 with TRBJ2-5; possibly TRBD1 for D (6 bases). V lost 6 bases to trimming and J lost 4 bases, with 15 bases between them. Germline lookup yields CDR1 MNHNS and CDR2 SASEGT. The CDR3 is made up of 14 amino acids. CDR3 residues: CASRATRGLETQYF. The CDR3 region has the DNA TGTGCCAGCAGAGCGACCAGGGGATTAGAGACCCAGTACTTC.

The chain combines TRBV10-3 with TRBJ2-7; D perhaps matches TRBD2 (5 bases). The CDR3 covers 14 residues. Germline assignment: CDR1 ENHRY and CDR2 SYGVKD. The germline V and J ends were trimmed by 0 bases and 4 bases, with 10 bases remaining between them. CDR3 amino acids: CAISESAGGYEQYF. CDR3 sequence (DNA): TGTGCCATCAGTGAGTCGGCGGGCGGGTACGAGCAGTACTTC.

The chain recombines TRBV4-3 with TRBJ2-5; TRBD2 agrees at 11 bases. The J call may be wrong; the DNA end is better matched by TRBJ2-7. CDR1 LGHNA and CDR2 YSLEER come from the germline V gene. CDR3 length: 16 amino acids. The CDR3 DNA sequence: TGCGCCAGCAGCCGCACCGGGACTAGCGGATCCTACGAGCAGTACTTC. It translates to CASSRTGTSGSYEQYF.

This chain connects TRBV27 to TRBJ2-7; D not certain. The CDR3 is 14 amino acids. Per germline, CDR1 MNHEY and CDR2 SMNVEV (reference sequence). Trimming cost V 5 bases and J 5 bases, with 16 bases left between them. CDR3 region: CASSPLLEGNEQYF. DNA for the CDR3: TGTGCCAGCAGTCCCCTCTTAGAAGGGAACGAGCAGTACTTC.

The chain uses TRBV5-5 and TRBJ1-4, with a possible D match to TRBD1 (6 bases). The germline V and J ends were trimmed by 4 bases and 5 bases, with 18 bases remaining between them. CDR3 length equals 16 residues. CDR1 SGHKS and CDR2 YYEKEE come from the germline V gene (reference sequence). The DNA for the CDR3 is TGTGCCAGCAGCGGAAGTGTTCAGGGGCCAAATGAAAAACTGTTTTTT. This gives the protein CASSGSVQGPNEKLFF.

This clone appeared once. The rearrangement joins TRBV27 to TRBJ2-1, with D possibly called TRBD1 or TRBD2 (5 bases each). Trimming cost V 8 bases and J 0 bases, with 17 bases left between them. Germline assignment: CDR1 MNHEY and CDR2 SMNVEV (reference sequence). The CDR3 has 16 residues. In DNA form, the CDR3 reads TGTGCCAGCTTCACCCGTCCAGGGACCTCCTACAATGAGCAGTTCTTC. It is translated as CASFTRPGTSYNEQFF.

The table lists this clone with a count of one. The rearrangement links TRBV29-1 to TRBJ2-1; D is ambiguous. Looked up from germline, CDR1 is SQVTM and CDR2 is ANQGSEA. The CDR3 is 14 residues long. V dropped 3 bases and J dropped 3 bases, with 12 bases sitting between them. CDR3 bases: TGCAGCGTTGAGAGAAGGGATATCTACAATGAGCAGTTCTTC. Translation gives CSVERRDIYNEQFF.

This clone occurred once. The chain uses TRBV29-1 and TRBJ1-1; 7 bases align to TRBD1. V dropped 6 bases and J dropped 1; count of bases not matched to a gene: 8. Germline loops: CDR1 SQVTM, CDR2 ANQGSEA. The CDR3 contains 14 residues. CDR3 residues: CSVRPGTENTEAFF. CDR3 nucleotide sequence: TGCAGCGTAAGACCCGGGACAGAGAACACTGAAGCTTTCTTT.

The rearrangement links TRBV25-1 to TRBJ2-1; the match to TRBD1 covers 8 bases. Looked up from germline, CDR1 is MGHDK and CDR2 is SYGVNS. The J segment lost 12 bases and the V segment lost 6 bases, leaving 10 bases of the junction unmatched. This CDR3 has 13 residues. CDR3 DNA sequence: TGTGCCAGCAGCCAAAAAGCCGGGACAGGGCAGTTCTTC. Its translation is CASSQKAGTGQFF.

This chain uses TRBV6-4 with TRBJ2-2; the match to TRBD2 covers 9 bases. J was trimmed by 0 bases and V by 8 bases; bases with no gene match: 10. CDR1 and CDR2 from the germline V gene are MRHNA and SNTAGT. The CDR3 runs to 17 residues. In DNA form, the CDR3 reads TGTGCCAGCCAACGTTGGGCTAGCGGGGCGAACACCGGGGAGCTGTTTTTT. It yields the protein CASQRWASGANTGELFF.

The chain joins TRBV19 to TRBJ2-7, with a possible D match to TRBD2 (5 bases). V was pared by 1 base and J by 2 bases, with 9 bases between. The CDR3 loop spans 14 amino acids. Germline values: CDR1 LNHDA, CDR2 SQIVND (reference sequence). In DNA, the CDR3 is TGTGCCAGTAGTATAGGGACTGGAACCTACGAGCAGTACTTC. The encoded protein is CASSIGTGTYEQYF. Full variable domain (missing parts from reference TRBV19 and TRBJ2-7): DGGITQSPKYLFRKEGQNVTLSCEQNLNHDAMYWYRQDPGQGLRLIYYSQIVNDFQKGDIAEGYSVSREKKESFPLTVTSAQKNPTAFYLCASSIGTGTYEQYFGPGTRLTVT.

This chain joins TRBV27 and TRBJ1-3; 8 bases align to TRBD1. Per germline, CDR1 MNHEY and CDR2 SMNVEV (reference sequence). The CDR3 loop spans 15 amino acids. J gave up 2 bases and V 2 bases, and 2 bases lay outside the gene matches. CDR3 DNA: TGTGCCAGCAGTTTACAGGGGGCGACTGGAAACACCATATATTTT. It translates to CASSLQGATGNTIYF.

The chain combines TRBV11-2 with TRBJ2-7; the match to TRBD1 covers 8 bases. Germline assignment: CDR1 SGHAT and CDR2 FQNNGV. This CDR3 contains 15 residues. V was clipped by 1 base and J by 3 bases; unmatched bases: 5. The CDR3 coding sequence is TGTGCCAGCAGCTTAGGGACAGGGTATTTCTACGAGCAGTACTTC. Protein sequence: CASSLGTGYFYEQYF.

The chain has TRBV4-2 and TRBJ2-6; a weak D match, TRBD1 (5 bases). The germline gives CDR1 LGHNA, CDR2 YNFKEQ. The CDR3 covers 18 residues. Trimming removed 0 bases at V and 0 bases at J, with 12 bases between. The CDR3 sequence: CASSQDRGMNSGANVLTF. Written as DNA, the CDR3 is TGTGCCAGCAGCCAAGATAGGGGTATGAACTCTGGGGCCAACGTCCTGACTTTC.

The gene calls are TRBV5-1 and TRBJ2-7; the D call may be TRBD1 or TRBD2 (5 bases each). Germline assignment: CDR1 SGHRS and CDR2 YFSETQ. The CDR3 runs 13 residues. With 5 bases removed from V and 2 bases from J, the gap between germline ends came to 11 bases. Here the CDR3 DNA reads TGCGCCAGCAGACAGGAGGTTACCTACGAGCAGTACTTC. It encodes CASRQEVTYEQYF.

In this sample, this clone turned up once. The DNA for the CDR3 is TGTGCCAGCAGTCTCTTCAGACTAGCGGGAATGGGAGAGACCCAGTACTTC. Translating it yields CASSLFRLAGMGETQYF. The chain carries TRBV12-1 and TRBJ2-5; no check of the table's D call, TRBD2, against the DNA was made. TRBV12-1 is annotated as a pseudogene. The CDR3 totals 17 residues.

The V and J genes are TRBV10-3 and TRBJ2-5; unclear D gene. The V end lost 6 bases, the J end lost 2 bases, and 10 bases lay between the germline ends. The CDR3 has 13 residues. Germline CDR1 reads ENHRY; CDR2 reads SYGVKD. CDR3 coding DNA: TGTGCCATCAGCGAAGTGAAACAAGAGACCCAGTACTTC. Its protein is CAISEVKQETQYF.

This CDR3 is CASSPPRRNEQFF. The CDR3 nucleotides read TGTGCCAGCAGCCCCCCACGACGCAATGAGCAGTTCTTC. The chain is built from TRBV11-2 and TRBJ2-1; D gene unclear. There are 13 residues in the CDR3. CDR1 and CDR2 from the germline V gene are SGHAT and FQNNGV. Trimming left V 5 bases short and J 6 bases short, with 11 bases between.

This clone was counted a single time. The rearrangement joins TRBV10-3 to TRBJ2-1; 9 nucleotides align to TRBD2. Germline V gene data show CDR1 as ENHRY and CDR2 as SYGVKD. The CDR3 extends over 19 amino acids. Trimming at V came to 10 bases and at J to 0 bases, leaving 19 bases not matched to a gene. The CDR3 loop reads CATHPSGKAFPSSYNEQFF. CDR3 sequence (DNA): TGTGCCACCCATCCTAGCGGGAAGGCATTCCCGAGCTCCTACAATGAGCAGTTCTTC.

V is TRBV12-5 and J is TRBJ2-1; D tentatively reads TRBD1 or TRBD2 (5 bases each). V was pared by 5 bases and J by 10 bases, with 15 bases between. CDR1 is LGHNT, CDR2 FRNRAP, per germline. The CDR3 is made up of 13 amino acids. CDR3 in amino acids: CASGRDGSGEQFF. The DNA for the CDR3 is TGTGCTAGTGGTCGGGACGGCTCGGGGGAGCAGTTCTTC.

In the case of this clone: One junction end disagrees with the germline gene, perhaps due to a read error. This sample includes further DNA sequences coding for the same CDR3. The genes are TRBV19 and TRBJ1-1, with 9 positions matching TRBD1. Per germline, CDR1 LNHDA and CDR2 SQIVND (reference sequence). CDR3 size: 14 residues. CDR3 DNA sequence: TGTGCCAGTAGTATTGACAGGGGGAACACCGAAGCTTTCTTT. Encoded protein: CASSIDRGNTEAFF.